This T cell receptor (beta chain) was profiled in a study of Ad26.COV2.S vaccination and SARS-CoV-2 variants. The table lists this clone with a count of one. CDR1 is MGHDK and CDR2 is SYGVNS in the germline V gene. With 2 bases removed from V and 4 bases from J, the gap between germline ends came to 5 bases. CDR3 length: 12 amino acids. Treatment indicated: 15 to 20 received Ad26.COV2.S at low or high dose, single or two shots; roughly five received placebo; per-sample allocation not given. Sampling took place 63 days after the first vaccine or placebo injection. Sequencing was performed with immunoSEQ multiplex PCR; in TCRdb, only in-frame clones are kept and a portion is missing. Among some 290,000 clones, approximately 86% were seen once, and the ten largest hold more than 1.5%.

The sample here was peripheral blood, taken in a trial of Ad26.COV2.S vaccine versus placebo. This chain links TRBV25-1 with TRBJ1-2; no clear D. This clonotype originated in a person aged 18-65 years who received the Ad26.COV2.S COVID-19 vaccine or a placebo. CDR3 nucleotide sequence: TGTGCCAGCAGTGAAAATCTCTATGGCTACACCTTC. Translation: CASSENLYGYTF.